Below are 26 T cell receptor beta chains sequenced from a single sample in a study of T cells in Graves' hyperthyroidism and ophthalmopathy. Regions amplified from RNA transcripts were the TCR beta CDR3 regions. The HTBI set primed first-round TCR CDR3 RT-PCR. TCRdb itself ran the multiplex PCR reads through MiXCR, one entry per CDR3 protein. The table lists about 360,000 distinct CDR3 sequences, 13% of them singletons, with 9.2% in the top ten. Sequencing used blood. The receptors derive from a woman under 30 with Graves' hyperthyroidism.

This clonotype appeared many times. The J gene is TRBJ1-1, the V gene TRBV3-1; no clear D gene. The CDR3 extends over 13 amino acids. V gave up 2 bases and J gave up 4 bases, with 8 bases separating them. CDR1 and CDR2 from the germline V gene are LGHDT and YNNKEL (reference sequence). For the CDR3, the DNA is TGTGCCAGCAGCCAAAATTTCGGCACTGAAGCTTTCTTT. Translating gives CASSQNFGTEAFF.

In its sample, this clonotype was seen many times. The rearrangement links TRBV6-1 to TRBJ2-1, with TRBD2 matching over 11 bases. CDR1 is MNHNS and CDR2 is SASEGT in the germline V gene. CDR3 length: 16 amino acids. V dropped 1 base and J dropped 7; count of bases not matched to a gene: 6. The CDR3, as DNA: TGTGCCAGCAGTGAAGAATGGACTAGCGGGCAGAATGAGCAGTTCTTC. Its translation is CASSEEWTSGQNEQFF.

The rearrangement uses TRBV20-1 and TRBJ2-3, with 8 nucleotides matching TRBD1. Germline V lookup: CDR1 DFQATT, CDR2 SNEGSKA (reference sequence). The trim removed 4 bases at V and 1 base at J, leaving 1 base unmatched. The CDR3 loop spans 13 amino acids. The CDR3 protein is CSAMTGGTDTQYF. The CDR3 DNA is TGCAGTGCTATGACAGGGGGCACAGATACGCAGTATTTT.

This clonotype was recorded many times. J is TRBJ2-1 and V is TRBV30; D is ambiguous. Between the trimmed V and J ends, which lost 5 bases and 6 bases, there was a span of 11 bases. The germline CDR1 and CDR2 sequences are GTSNPN and SVGIG (reference sequence). The CDR3 length is 12 residues. The DNA for the CDR3 is TGTGCCTGGGGAGACTCCGTCAATGAGCAGTTCTTC. Translated, it gives CAWGDSVNEQFF.

This clonotype was counted only a few times. The chain carries TRBV18 and TRBJ1-2, with 9 bases fitting TRBD1. In germline, CDR1 is KGHSH, CDR2 LQKENI. CDR3 size: 16 residues. With 3 bases clipped from V and 3 bases from J, the junction kept 8 bases outside the gene matches. CDR3 residues: CASSPTSTGGDYGYTF. CDR3 sequence (DNA): TGTGCCAGCTCACCTACATCGACAGGGGGAGACTATGGCTACACCTTC.

The rearrangement uses TRBV5-1 and TRBJ1-2; no reliable D call. Per germline, CDR1 SGHRS and CDR2 YFSETQ. CDR3 length equals 15 residues. Trimming shortened V by 0 bases and J by 2 bases, and 11 bases separated the two germline ends. The CDR3 protein is CASSLGRTLNYGYTF. The CDR3 DNA follows: TGCGCCAGCAGCTTGGGGAGGACTCTAAACTATGGCTACACCTTC.

The chain employs TRBV19 and TRBJ2-7; 9 bases line up with TRBD1. CDR1 and CDR2 from the germline V gene are LNHDA and SQIVND (reference sequence). Germline trimming cut 5 bases from V and 5 bases from J; bases unmatched to any gene: 7. The CDR3 has 14 amino acids. The CDR3 DNA follows: TGTGCCAGTAGTGTTACAGGGGGCCGGGACGAGCAGTACTTC. It yields the protein CASSVTGGRDEQYF.

This clonotype appeared many times. The chain's CDR3 is CASSQWPGTDTQYF. For the CDR3, the DNA is TGCGCCAGCAGCCAATGGCCCGGCACAGATACGCAGTATTTT. This rearrangement joins TRBV4-1 to TRBJ2-3, with D hard to call. The V and J ends lost 2 bases and 1 base respectively, with 7 bases between them. Germline CDR1 MGHRA, CDR2 YSYEKL. CDR3 length: 14 residues.

In its sample, this clonotype was seen once. A junction end diverges from the germline sequence, so it may reflect a read error. J is TRBJ2-1 and V is TRBV5-1, with 9 bases lining up with TRBD1. The CDR3 length is 15 residues. Germline values: CDR1 SGHRS, CDR2 YFSETQ. CDR3 coding DNA: TGCGCCAGCAGCTTAGACAGGGGGTCGAACAATGAGCAGCTCTTC. Translation: CASSLDRGSNNEQLF. The variable domain in full, with the rest retrieved from reference TRBV5-1 and TRBJ2-1, is KAGVTQTPRYLIKTRGQQVTLSCSPISGHRSVSWYQQTPGQGLQFLFEYFSETQRNKGNFPGRFSGRQFSNSRSEMNVSTLELGDSALYLCASSLDRGSNNEQLFGPGTRLTVL.

At least ten counts were recorded for this clonotype. The V call is TRBV7-9, the J call TRBJ2-5; 9 bases agree with TRBD1. CDR3 length equals 13 residues. Germline CDR1 reads SEHNR; CDR2 reads FQNEAQ (reference sequence). J lost 3 bases, V lost 4 bases, and 0 bases had no gene match. CDR3 sequence: CASSWDREETQYF. The DNA of the CDR3 is TGTGCCAGCAGCTGGGACAGGGAAGAGACCCAGTACTTC.

This clonotype was seen a handful of times. Because it lacks the conserved phenylalanine or tryptophan at the end, this CDR3 is likely a read error. The genes are TRBV20-1 and TRBJ1-1; no firm D call. Trimming removed 0 bases from V and 11 bases from J, with 10 bases in between. The CDR3 is 11 residues long. The V gene's germline CDR1 is DFQATT and CDR2 SNEGSKA (reference sequence). The CDR3, as DNA: TGCAGTGCTAGAGATCCCGACGGGGCTTTCCTT. It encodes CSARDPDGAFL.

The sample holds many counts of this clonotype. This chain connects TRBV30 to TRBJ2-7; D perhaps matches TRBD1 (5 bases). The CDR3 length is 13 residues. Between the trimmed V and J ends, which lost 5 bases and 0 bases, there was a span of 11 bases. The germline V gene encodes CDR1 GTSNPN and CDR2 SVGIG (reference sequence). CDR3 coding DNA: TGTGCCTGGGACCCAGGGAACTCCTACGAGCAGTACTTC. Translated, it gives CAWDPGNSYEQYF.

This clonotype was seen ten or more times. V is TRBV7-6 and J is TRBJ2-7, with 10 bases matching TRBD1. CDR3 length: 15 amino acids. Trimming cost V 5 bases and J 2 bases; bases outside gene matches: 6. Germline CDR1 reads SGHVS; CDR2 reads FNYEAQ. In nucleotides, the CDR3 is TGTGCCAGCAGCCTTGGGACAGGGGAGGCCTACGAGCAGTACTTC. It encodes CASSLGTGEAYEQYF.

This clonotype showed up just a few times. This rearrangement joins TRBV5-1 to TRBJ1-5, with no clear D. Trimming took 5 bases from V and 0 from J, leaving 21 bases between them. The germline V gene has CDR1 SGHRS and CDR2 YFSETQ. The CDR3 extends over 18 amino acids. Here the CDR3 DNA reads TGCGCCAGCAGTCAACCCCCCGGTCGGATGTATAGCAATCAGCCCCAGCATTTT. Its protein product is CASSQPPGRMYSNQPQHF.

This clonotype has a handful of counts. The V gene is TRBV12-3 or TRBV12-4, the J gene TRBJ1-5; tentatively, D is TRBD1 (6 bases). Trimming left V 8 bases short and J 4 bases short, with 12 bases between. The CDR3 runs 13 residues. The CDR3: CASASGENQPQHF. Written as DNA, the CDR3 is TGTGCCAGCGCGTCAGGGGAGAATCAGCCCCAGCATTTT.

This clonotype was counted many times. The genes are TRBV7-9 and TRBJ1-6; no definite D call. The CDR3 length is 14 residues. Between the trimmed V and J ends, which lost 7 bases and 10 bases, there was a span of 17 bases. Germline values: CDR1 SEHNR, CDR2 FQNEAQ (reference sequence). Here the CDR3 reads CASTNSDLWSPLHF. The CDR3 DNA sequence: TGTGCCAGCACCAACAGCGATCTTTGGTCACCCCTCCACTTT.

This clonotype was counted many times. The rearrangement uses TRBV7-9 and TRBJ2-7, with D possibly being TRBD1 or TRBD2 (6 bases each). Germline assignment: CDR1 SEHNR and CDR2 FQNEAQ (reference sequence). V gave up 4 bases and J gave up 6 bases, with 13 bases separating them. CDR3 length: 13 residues. In DNA, the CDR3 is TGTGCCAGCAGCTACGTAGGGGGGCCCGAGCAGTACTTC. It codes for CASSYVGGPEQYF.

This clonotype was counted many times. The chain links TRBV20-1 to TRBJ1-5; no firm D call. The CDR3 is 16 amino acids. V lost 0 bases and J 6 bases, leaving 18 bases between the germline ends. Germline V CDR1 and CDR2: DFQATT, SNEGSKA (reference sequence). In DNA, the CDR3 is TGCAGTGCTAGAGAGGTTTCAGGCCGAACGATTCAGCCCCAGCATTTT. It yields the protein CSAREVSGRTIQPQHF.

The CDR3 spells CASSPYRSSNTEAFF. In nucleotides, the CDR3 is TGTGCCAGCTCACCCTACCGGTCTTCTAACACTGAAGCTTTCTTT. This chain links TRBV18 with TRBJ1-1; D uncertain. This CDR3 is 15 amino acids long. Germline V gene sequence: CDR1 KGHSH, CDR2 LQKENI. V lost 3 bases and J lost 2, with 13 bases in between. The entire variable domain, with the rest obtained from reference TRBV18 and TRBJ1-1, is as follows: NAGVMQNPRHLVRRRGQEARLRCSPMKGHSHVYWYRQLPEEGLKFMVYLQKENIIDESGMPKERFSAEFPKEGPSILRIQQVVRGDSAAYFCASSPYRSSNTEAFFGQGTRLTVV.

This clonotype has a count of ten or more. V usage is TRBV5-6 and J usage is TRBJ2-4; D call uncertain. Germline V gene lookup returns CDR1 SGHDT and CDR2 YYEEEE. V shed 0 bases and J shed 0 bases, with 7 bases lying between them. The CDR3 sequence is 15 residues long. This CDR3 is CASSLVHLAKNIQYF. The CDR3, as DNA: TGTGCCAGCAGCTTGGTACATTTAGCCAAAAACATTCAGTACTTC.

This clonotype appeared many times. This chain joins TRBV4-3 and TRBJ2-1, with 12 bases fitting TRBD2. There are 19 residues in the CDR3. V shed 2 bases and J 0 bases; nucleotides not matched to a gene: 8. CDR1 and CDR2 (germline): LGHNA, YSLEER. CDR3 residues: CASSQIGTSGFDSYNEQFF. CDR3 nucleotides: TGCGCCAGCAGCCAAATAGGGACTAGCGGGTTTGACTCCTACAATGAGCAGTTCTTC.

This clonotype was detected only once. It may be a read error: a sequence one base away is much more abundant. The chain uses TRBV15 and TRBJ2-4, with D tentatively TRBD1 (5 bases). Germline loops: CDR1 LNHNV, CDR2 YYDKDF (reference sequence). The CDR3 covers 16 residues. CDR3 nucleotide sequence: TGTGCCGCCAGCAGAGATGGGGCAGGGCCGAAAAACATTCAGTACTTC. Translating it yields CAASRDGAGPKNIQYF.

This clonotype has more than one count but fewer than ten. This chain's CDR3 is CASSLMKSEQFF. DNA for the CDR3: TGTGCCAGCAGTCTAATGAAATCTGAGCAGTTCTTC. The rearrangement links TRBV12-3 or TRBV12-4 to TRBJ2-1; no clear D gene. The CDR3 is made up of 12 amino acids. Deletions cut 5 bases from V and 9 bases from J, with 11 bases between.

The gene calls are TRBV9 and TRBJ2-1; TRBD2 is a possible D gene (6 bases). Germline lookup yields CDR1 SGDLS and CDR2 YYNGEE. The CDR3 is 14 residues long. Trimming removed 0 bases from V and 7 bases from J, with 11 bases in between. The CDR3 DNA is TGTGCCAGCAGCGTAGGGGGGGAACAGAATGAGCAGTTCTTC. This translates into CASSVGGEQNEQFF.

This clonotype was detected ten times or more. The rearrangement joins TRBV5-1 to TRBJ2-1, with a possible D match to TRBD2 (6 bases). CDR1 and CDR2 from the germline V gene are SGHRS and YFSETQ. The CDR3 has 14 amino acids. Trimming pared 0 bases from V and 7 bases from J, leaving 11 bases between. The CDR3 nucleotides read TGCGCCAGCAGCTTGGGACTAGTAATGAATGAGCAGTTCTTC. It yields the protein CASSLGLVMNEQFF.

This clonotype was seen more than once but under ten times. This chain connects TRBV20-1 to TRBJ2-7, with a possible D match to TRBD2 (5 bases). Germline lookup yields CDR1 DFQATT and CDR2 SNEGSKA (reference sequence). This CDR3 has 15 amino acids. The V end lost 0 bases, the J end lost 1 base, and 13 bases lay between the germline ends. CDR3 protein: CSARDRGLYSYEQYF. The CDR3 region has the DNA TGCAGTGCTAGAGATCGGGGTCTCTATTCCTACGAGCAGTACTTC.